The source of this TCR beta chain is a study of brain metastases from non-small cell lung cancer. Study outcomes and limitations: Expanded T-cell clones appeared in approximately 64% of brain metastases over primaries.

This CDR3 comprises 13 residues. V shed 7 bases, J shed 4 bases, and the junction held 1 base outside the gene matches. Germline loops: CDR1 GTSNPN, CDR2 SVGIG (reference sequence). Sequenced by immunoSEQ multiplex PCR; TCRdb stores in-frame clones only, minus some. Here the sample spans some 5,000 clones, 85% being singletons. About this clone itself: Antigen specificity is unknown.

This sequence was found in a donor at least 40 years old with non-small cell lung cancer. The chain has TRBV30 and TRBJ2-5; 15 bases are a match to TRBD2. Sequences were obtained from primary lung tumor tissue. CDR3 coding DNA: TGTGCCTCGGGACTAGCGGGAGGAGAGACCCAGTACTTC. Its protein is CASGLAGGETQYF.